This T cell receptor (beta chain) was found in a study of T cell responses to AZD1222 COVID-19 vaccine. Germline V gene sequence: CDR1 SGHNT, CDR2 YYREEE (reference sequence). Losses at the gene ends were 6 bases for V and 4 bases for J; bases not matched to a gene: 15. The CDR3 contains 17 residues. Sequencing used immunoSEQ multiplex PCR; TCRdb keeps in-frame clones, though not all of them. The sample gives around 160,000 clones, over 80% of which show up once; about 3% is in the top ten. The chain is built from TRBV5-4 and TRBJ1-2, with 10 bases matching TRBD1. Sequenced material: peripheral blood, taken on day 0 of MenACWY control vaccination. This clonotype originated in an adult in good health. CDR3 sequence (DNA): TGTGCCAGCACCTATTCTCTACTCGGGACAGGGGCCTATGGCTACACCTTC. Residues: CASTYSLLGTGAYGYTF.